This T cell receptor (beta chain) was sequenced in a study of CD8+ T cells in alopecia areata (dated by TCRdb to about 2018). About the study as a whole: Treated patients were enrolled in an open-label pilot trial of oral tofacitinib at 5 to 10 mg twice daily for moderate-to-severe alopecia areata. Patients stayed on tofacitinib for 6 to 18 months and then had 6 months of follow-up off drug so that delayed response and recurrence could be assessed. In both human patients and the C3H/HeJ mouse model, the study applied high-throughput TCRbeta sequencing to look at T cell clonal expansion in alopecia areata. Scalp tissue and sorted CD4+ and CD8+ peripheral blood T cells from patchy and totalis/universalis alopecia areata patients and from healthy controls were covered by human TCRbeta sequencing. Biopsies were taken from tofacitinib-treated patients at baseline and again at 4 and 24 weeks into treatment, and several of those patients also had a later scalp biopsy. Scalp clonality was compared across normal scalp (n=4), patchy alopecia areata scalp (n=8), and alopecia totalis/universalis scalp (n=8). RNA came from the PAXgene miRNA kit for fixed scalp, the miRNeasy kit for PBMCs, and the RNeasy kit for mouse skin. TCRbeta CDR3 regions were amplified by immunoSEQ multiplex PCR using 35 Vbeta forward and 13 Jbeta reverse primers.

Cut back by 5 bases and 10 bases, the V and J ends lie 8 bases apart. CDR1 SNHLY and CDR2 FYNNEI were looked up in the germline V gene. From the cysteine through the phenylalanine, the CDR3 covers 10 amino acids. Just CDR3 DNA is preserved here, 30 bases in frame from base 1. The library was built by means of the immunoSEQ multiplex PCR assay. For TCR sequencing, RNA was extracted from every sample and reverse transcribed into cDNA to serve as template. SuperScript III was used for first-strand cDNA synthesis, primed with a 2:1 mix of oligo-dT and random hexamers. A synthetic immune receptor repertoire was used to gauge amplification bias, and whatever bias remained was removed computationally. The study's processing was this. Raw reads were preprocessed to remove errors, and CDR3 was defined according to IMGT conventions as the region from the conserved cysteine to phenylalanine. To get clonality, Shannon entropy was normalized by log2 of the number of productive unique TCRs and the result was subtracted from 1. Whether each scalp clone was CD4 or CD8 was inferred by checking scalp TCRbeta sequences against the CD4 and CD8 repertoires from sorted blood. The clones in this table, taken by TCRdb from immuneACCESS, are in-frame only. Not every clone is retained; where verified, under half of the shortfall comes from an unresolved V gene, and the cause of the rest is unknown. V, J and clone size are taken as reported in that table, and D and trimming were inferred from the DNA itself. The sample data list 200,000 to 250,000 clones, and less than 80% of these were observed just once. The ten largest clones represent around 1.2% of the sample.

The sample's time point label, in plain terms: baseline before oral tofacitinib. Lesional scalp punch biopsies and peripheral blood were obtained from alopecia areata patients. PBMCs were isolated by density centrifugation and stained for CD3, CD4 and CD8, after which CD4+ and CD8+ T cells were sorted on a FACSAria. What the research found in general, with its limitations: Shared TCR sequences between patients were less evident than in mice, which may be partly attributable to HLA diversity in the patient population. Resident alphabeta T cells in normal human skin are also sequenced, complicating scalp TCR repertoire analysis, unlike mouse skin dominated by gammadelta T cells. Higher clonality and more expanded CD8+ clones were observed in lesional scalp than in normal scalp, particularly in alopecia totalis/universalis, a finding suggestive of antigenic drive.

As to this clone: This receptor's antigen is unknown. Base-call qualities are not available, and no considerably larger clone is one nucleotide away.

The source material was CD4+ T cells sorted from blood, sampled at week 0. The sequence derives from a human donor with alopecia areata. Recombination linked TRBV2 to TRBJ1-1; the D gene cannot be named for sure. The CDR3 reads CASSSQRAFF. The DNA sequence is given as TGTGCCAGCAGTAGCCAACGAGCTTTCTTT.